A selection of T cell receptor beta chains follows, all from one sample in a study of cytomegalovirus exposure and HLA in healthy donors. Data came from immunoSEQ multiplex PCR; TCRdb stores just in-frame clones and leaves some out. The data show about 140,000 clones, 88% seen once. Material: PBMCs. Receptors originate from a woman between 18 and 30 years old in good health and CMV-seropositive. Each CDR3 is given with its conserved first and last residue. The D gene is left open where the match is weak. Expanded clones get a size class; other rows say once, few or many, or leave the size out.

NA | TRBJ1-6 | once | 13 | TRBV5-4 | CASSLGQPSPLHF | TGTGCCAGCAGCTTAGGACAGCCTTCACCCCTCCACTTT
TRBD1 | TRBJ1-5 | NA | 13 | TRBV11-2 | CASSLTGNQPQHF | TGTGCCAGCAGCTTGACAGGGAACCAGCCCCAGCATTTT
TRBD1 | TRBJ1-6 | NA | 16 | TRBV18 | CASSPTDPQGGSPLHF | TGTGCCAGCTCACCTACCGATCCCCAGGGGGGATCACCCCTCCACTTT
TRBD2 | TRBJ2-1 | NA | 12 | TRBV30 | CAWTSGTTLPFF | TGTGCCTGGACTAGCGGGACCACGTTGCCGTTCTTC
NA | TRBJ1-1 | NA | 11 | TRBV2 | CASIKDIEAFF | TGTGCCAGCATAAAAGACATTGAAGCTTTCTTT
NA | TRBJ1-1 | NA | 15 | TRBV30 | CAWMQWGGAGTEAFF | TGTGCCTGGATGCAGTGGGGGGGCGCGGGGACTGAAGCTTTCTTT
NA | TRBJ2-3 | NA | 14 | TRBV2 | CASSAEGGTDTQYF | TGTGCCAGCAGTGCAGAAGGGGGTACAGATACGCAGTATTTT
NA | TRBJ1-3 | NA | 18 | TRBV4-2 | CASSQDLRSSLSGNTIYF | TGTGCCAGCAGCCAAGATCTACGGAGTTCCCTCTCTGGAAACACCATATATTTT
TRBD1 | TRBJ1-4 | few | 16 | TRBV15 | CATSAATGFNGEKLFF | TGTGCCACCAGCGCGGCGACAGGGTTTAACGGTGAAAAACTGTTTTTT
NA | TRBJ2-2 | NA | 15 | TRBV5-1 | CASSRGGANTGELFF | TGCGCCAGCAGCCGCGGGGGCGCGAACACCGGGGAGCTGTTTTTT
NA | TRBJ2-2 | NA | 19 | TRBV27 | CASSPQANRILRGTGELFF | TGTGCCAGCAGCCCGCAGGCGAACAGGATCCTACGAGGCACCGGGGAGCTGTTTTTT
NA | TRBJ1-2 | NA | 14 | TRBV6-5 | CASSYSGQTYGYTF | TGTGCCAGCAGTTACTCGGGGCAGACGTATGGCTACACCTTC
NA | TRBJ2-5 | NA | 16 | TRBV6-1 | CASSESFGGGRETQYF | TGTGCCAGCAGTGAAAGTTTTGGGGGGGGGCGAGAGACCCAGTACTTC
NA | TRBJ2-7 | NA | 15 | TRBV14 | CASRRGQPSSYEQYF | TGTGCCAGCAGAAGGGGACAACCGAGCTCCTACGAGCAGTACTTC
TRBD1 | TRBJ1-2 | NA | 12 | TRBV30 | CAWSAGGYGYTF | TGTGCCTGGAGTGCAGGGGGCTATGGCTACACCTTC
TRBD1 | TRBJ1-6 | few | 13 | TRBV5-1 | CASSAQGDSPLHF | TGCGCCAGCAGCGCACAGGGGGATTCACCCCTCCACTTT
NA | TRBJ2-7 | NA | 12 | TRBV10-3 | CAITDRFHEQYF | TGTGCCATCACTGACAGGTTTCACGAGCAGTACTTC
TRBD2 | TRBJ2-1 | NA | 14 | TRBV6-1 | CASRAAGGYNEQFF | TGTGCCAGCAGGGCGGCGGGAGGGTACAATGAGCAGTTCTTC
NA | TRBJ2-3 | once | 13 | TRBV7-3 | CASNFRGTDTQYF | TGTGCCAGCAACTTCAGGGGTACAGATACGCAGTATTTT
TRBD2 | TRBJ2-7 | NA | 14 | TRBV19 | CASSVLAGYYEQYF | TGTGCCAGTAGCGTCTTAGCGGGTTACTACGAGCAGTACTTC
NA | TRBJ2-1 | NA | 15 | TRBV9 | CASSPEGVSYNEQFF | TGTGCCAGCAGCCCCGAGGGCGTGTCCTACAATGAGCAGTTCTTC
NA | TRBJ2-7 | few | 16 | TRBV5-1 | CASSWGFGSSGYEQYF | TGCGCCAGCAGCTGGGGTTTTGGCAGTTCAGGGTACGAGCAGTACTTC
TRBD1 | TRBJ2-4 | NA | 16 | TRBV5-6 | CASSSRDSIAKNIQYF | TGTGCCAGCAGCTCCCGGGACAGTATAGCCAAAAACATTCAGTACTTC
TRBD1 | TRBJ1-5 | NA | 16 | TRBV27 | CASSFGTGGRNQPQHF | TGTGCCAGCAGTTTTGGGACAGGGGGACGCAATCAGCCCCAGCATTTT
NA | TRBJ2-1 | once | 13 | TRBV9 | CASRPGVGGEQFF | TGTGCCAGCAGGCCAGGGGTGGGCGGTGAGCAGTTCTTC
TRBD2 | TRBJ2-3 | once | 20 | TRBV27 | CASSLLGKLAGGEGTDTQYF | TGTGCCAGCAGTTTATTGGGGAAACTAGCGGGAGGTGAGGGCACAGATACGCAGTATTTT
NA | TRBJ1-3 | NA | 16 | TRBV9 | CASSVVPGSSGNTIYF | TGTGCCAGCAGCGTAGTTCCAGGGTCCTCTGGAAACACCATATATTTT
TRBD1 | TRBJ2-5 | NA | 19 | TRBV28 | CASSFPLRGQRNIQETQYF | TGTGCCAGCAGTTTTCCCCTTAGGGGACAGCGAAATATCCAAGAGACCCAGTACTTC
NA | TRBJ2-5 | NA | 15 | TRBV9 | CASSVITGQQETQYF | TGTGCCAGCAGCGTTATCACGGGACAACAAGAGACCCAGTACTTC
TRBD1 | TRBJ1-2 | NA | 15 | TRBV2 | CASRVDRATNYGYTF | TGTGCCAGCAGGGTCGACAGGGCCACCAACTATGGCTACACCTTC
TRBD1 | TRBJ2-6 | NA | 15 | TRBV7-9 | CASSTRGTGANVLTF | TGTGCCAGCAGTACCAGGGGGACTGGGGCCAACGTCCTGACTTTC
TRBD2 | TRBJ2-7 | once | 16 | TRBV2 | CAVVGIAGMRSYEQYF | TGTGCCGTCGTCGGGATAGCGGGAATGCGGTCCTACGAGCAGTACTTC
NA | TRBJ2-1 | NA | 14 | TRBV11-2 | CASSLVHSYNEQFF | TGTGCCAGCAGCTTAGTCCACTCCTACAATGAGCAGTTCTTC
TRBD1 | TRBJ1-2 | NA | 16 | TRBV27 | CASSPTPQGAAYGYTF | TGTGCCAGCAGTCCAACGCCCCAGGGGGCGGCCTATGGCTACACCTTC
NA | TRBJ1-2 | NA | 13 | TRBV4-3 | CASSQQGGNGYTF | TGCGCCAGCAGCCAACAGGGAGGGAATGGCTACACCTTC
NA | TRBJ1-1 | NA | 14 | TRBV12-5 | CASGFDSRNTEAFF | TGTGCTAGTGGTTTCGACTCTAGAAACACTGAAGCTTTCTTT
NA | TRBJ2-4 | NA | 13 | TRBV4-2 | CASSQRDKNIQYF | TGTGCCAGCAGCCAACGGGACAAAAACATTCAGTACTTC
TRBD2 | TRBJ2-7 | NA | 17 | TRBV29-1 | CSVEKIRLAGFSYEQYF | TGCAGCGTTGAAAAGATTCGGCTAGCGGGCTTCTCCTACGAGCAGTACTTC
NA | TRBJ2-7 | NA | 16 | TRBV7-2 | CASTPGMGGDSYEQYF | TGTGCCAGCACCCCCGGGATGGGGGGAGACTCATACGAGCAGTACTTC
NA | TRBJ1-1 | NA | 13 | TRBV5-8 | CASSLWAGTEAFF | TGTGCCAGCAGCTTGTGGGCGGGGACTGAAGCTTTCTTT
NA | TRBJ1-2 | NA | 15 | TRBV5-1 | CASSLGTQGYYGYTF | TGCGCCAGCAGCTTGGGGACCCAGGGGTACTATGGCTACACCTTC
TRBD1 | TRBJ2-1 | once | 16 | TRBV6-1 | CASSDIDRGLYNEQFF | TGTGCCAGCAGTGATATTGACAGGGGCCTCTACAATGAGCAGTTCTTC
NA | TRBJ1-5 | few | 14 | TRBV11-2 | CASSLDRFNQPQHF | TGTGCCAGCAGCTTAGATCGTTTCAATCAGCCCCAGCATTTT
TRBD2 | TRBJ2-2 | NA | 18 | TRBV7-9 | CASSQTPLGVAGTGELFF | TGTGCCAGCAGCCAAACCCCCCTCGGGGTAGCGGGAACCGGGGAGCTGTTTTTT
NA | TRBJ2-7 | NA | 14 | TRBV7-3 | CASSFSGPSYEQYF | TGTGCCAGCAGCTTCAGCGGGCCTTCCTACGAGCAGTACTTC